This is a list of T cell receptor beta chains from one sample in a study of cytotoxic CD8 clonotypes in ibrutinib-treated CLL. The table came from immunoSEQ multiplex PCR; TCRdb's copy has only in-frame clones and leaves some out. The data hold about 72,000 clones, with more than 60% observed a single time. Sample: PBMCs, taken after 12 months of ibrutinib treatment. Receptors originate from a human donor with chronic lymphocytic leukemia. The CDR3 runs from the conserved cysteine through the conserved F or W. A D gene is named only where the DNA matches it firmly. Part of the rows lack a size; the others show once, few, many or a class for expanded clones.

J gene	V gene	clone size	D gene	CDR3 DNA	CDR3 protein
TRBJ2-1	TRBV30	NA	NA	TGTGCCTGGACCCGGGACGGACTGTACAATGAGCAGTTCTTC	CAWTRDGLYNEQFF
TRBJ1-2	TRBV19	few	NA	TGTGCCAGTAGTATCATCACAGGGTTGGATGGCTACACCTTC	CASSIITGLDGYTF
TRBJ2-1	TRBV6-5	NA	TRBD2	TGTGCCAGCAGTTCGGGACTATCCAATGAGCAGTTCTTC	CASSSGLSNEQFF
TRBJ2-1	TRBV2	NA	TRBD2	TGTGCCAGCAGCGATAGCGGGGGGACCTACAATGAGCAGTTCTTC	CASSDSGGTYNEQFF
TRBJ2-2	TRBV2	NA	TRBD1	TGTGCCAGCAGCCGGACAGGGGCGCAAGTGGCGAACACCGGGGAGCTGTTTTTT	CASSRTGAQVANTGELFF
TRBJ2-1	TRBV4-3	NA	TRBD1	TGCGCCAGCAGCCCGTTCGGGACAGGGGACTACAATGAGCAGTTCTTC	CASSPFGTGDYNEQFF
TRBJ1-5	TRBV19	NA	TRBD1	TGTGCCAGTAGTACCTCAGGGGGCGGTCAGCCCCAGCATTTT	CASSTSGGGQPQHF
TRBJ2-7	TRBV19	NA	NA	TGTGCCAGTAGTATAGCCTTTACTTATGGGGAGCAGTACTTC	CASSIAFTYGEQYF
TRBJ1-5	TRBV28	NA	NA	TGTGCCAGCAGTTTGGGGGATTATAGCAATCAGCCCCAGCATTTT	CASSLGDYSNQPQHF
TRBJ1-6	TRBV18	NA	NA	TGTGCCAGCTCACCTTCCGACACCCTCCACTTT	CASSPSDTLHF
TRBJ2-7	TRBV27	NA	NA	TGTGCCAGCAGCCCCAAGAGTGCATTAAGGTCCTACGAGCAGTACTTC	CASSPKSALRSYEQYF
TRBJ2-7	TRBV11-2	NA	NA	TGTGCCAGCAGCTTAGGGTCTAAAGCAGAGCAGTACTTC	CASSLGSKAEQYF
TRBJ1-1	TRBV15	NA	TRBD1	TGTGCCACCAGCGCGGGACAGCAGATAAACACTGAAGCTTTCTTT	CATSAGQQINTEAFF
TRBJ2-1	TRBV13	NA	TRBD2	TGTGCCAGCAGCTCGCAACGTCTAGCGGGGGCCTACAATGAGCAGTTCTTC	CASSSQRLAGAYNEQFF
TRBJ2-7	TRBV5-6	NA	NA	TGTGCCAGCAGACCAGTAACAGGTTACGAGCAGTACTTC	CASRPVTGYEQYF
TRBJ1-5	TRBV27	NA	TRBD1	TGTGCCAGCAGTTTATTCCCTTGGACAGGGGAAGCAGATCAGCCCCAGCATTTT	CASSLFPWTGEADQPQHF
TRBJ1-1	TRBV18	few	NA	TGTGCCAGCTCACCACAAGGGGGAGCTTTCTTT	CASSPQGGAFF
TRBJ2-1	TRBV11-2	NA	NA	TGTGCCAGCAGCTTGGTGAATGAGCAGTTCTTC	CASSLVNEQFF
TRBJ2-1	TRBV5-1	NA	TRBD2	TGCGCCAGCAGCTTGGGTAGACTAGCGGGGATGGATGAGCAGTTCTTC	CASSLGRLAGMDEQFF
TRBJ2-1	TRBV25-1	NA	TRBD1	TGTGCCAGCAGCAGACAGGGGTTCGATGAGCAGTTCTTC	CASSRQGFDEQFF
TRBJ1-2	TRBV19	few	NA	TGTGCCAGTAGTCCCGGACGGTATGGCTACACCTTC	CASSPGRYGYTF
TRBJ1-5	TRBV11-2	NA	TRBD1	TGTGCCAGCAGCTTAGGTCCGGGACAGAATCAGCCCCAGCATTTT	CASSLGPGQNQPQHF
TRBJ1-2	TRBV28	NA	TRBD1	TGTGCCAGCAGGGACAGGCCCCCCTATGGCTACACCTTC	CASRDRPPYGYTF
TRBJ1-2	TRBV5-6	NA	TRBD1	TGTGCCAGCAGTAACAGGGGTCGAGCTAACTATGGCTACACCTTC	CASSNRGRANYGYTF
TRBJ1-4	TRBV7-2	NA	TRBD1	TGTGCCAGCAGTCAACAGGGGGGGAATGAAAAACTGTTTTTT	CASSQQGGNEKLFF
TRBJ2-7	TRBV7-6	NA	TRBD1	TGTGCCAGCAGCATGGAACAGGGGGCTTCCTACGAGCAGTACTTC	CASSMEQGASYEQYF
TRBJ2-2	TRBV9	medium-sized	NA	TGTGCCAGCAGCGAGGGGCCGAGGCCCACCGGGGAGCTGTTTTTT	CASSEGPRPTGELFF
TRBJ2-2	TRBV28	NA	TRBD1	TGTGCCAGCAGTTTACGACAGGGTTTTGGAACCGGGGAGCTGTTTTTT	CASSLRQGFGTGELFF
TRBJ2-7	TRBV5-1	NA	TRBD1	TGCGCCAGCAGCTCGGGACAGGGGGCCCCGTCTGGGCAGTACTTC	CASSSGQGAPSGQYF
TRBJ2-7	TRBV5-8	NA	NA	TGTGCCAGCACCCAGCATGAGGGGCGCTACTCCTACGAGCAGTACTTC	CASTQHEGRYSYEQYF
TRBJ2-1	TRBV11-2	NA	NA	TGTGCCAGCAGCTTAGGTATATGGAATGAGCAGTTCTTC	CASSLGIWNEQFF
TRBJ1-2	TRBV7-6	NA	NA	TGTGCCAGCAGCTTGCAGGGCCTAACGGGCGGCTACACCTTC	CASSLQGLTGGYTF
TRBJ2-7	TRBV7-3	few	NA	TGTGCCAGCAGCTTAACGGGGGGAGGCTACGAGCAGTACTTC	CASSLTGGGYEQYF
TRBJ1-5	TRBV18	NA	TRBD1	TGTGCCAGCTCACCACCGGGACAGCAGAGCAATCAGCCCCAGCATTTT	CASSPPGQQSNQPQHF